Sequencing of this T cell receptor (beta chain) was carried out in a study of blood T cell repertoires in COVID-19. Germline lookup yields CDR1 MDHEN and CDR2 SYDVKM. Trimming took 6 bases from V and 0 from J, leaving 14 bases between them. This CDR3 contains 15 residues. As processed by the authors: Reference gene primer amplification gave nucleated cell count estimates. Data came from immunoSEQ multiplex PCR; TCRdb stores just in-frame clones and leaves some out. D and trimming were read from the DNA, whereas the V and J calls and clone size are those reported in that table. The sample has 95,000 to 150,000 clones, around 90% seen once.

Sequencing input: peripheral blood. This receptor was taken from a man aged 50 or older with COVID-19, enrolled during active disease. The J gene is TRBJ1-1, the V gene TRBV28, with D possibly TRBD1 on 5 matching bases. The CDR3 here is CASSRFGAVNTEAFF. The CDR3 DNA is TGTGCCAGCAGCCGTTTTGGGGCGGTGAACACTGAAGCTTTCTTT. The entire variable domain, with the rest obtained from reference TRBV28 and TRBJ1-1, is as follows: DVKVTQSSRYLVKRTGEKVFLECVQDMDHENMFWYRQDPGLGLRLIYFSYDVKMKEKGDIPEGYSVSREKKERFSLILESASTNQTSMYLCASSRFGAVNTEAFFGQGTRLTVV.